The 9 T cell receptor beta chains reported below all come from one sample, sequenced in a study of shared clonotypes between healthy human individuals. Sequenced by immunoSEQ multiplex PCR; TCRdb stores in-frame clones only, minus some. Of about 2.2 million clones in the sample, more than 85% were seen once. CD45RO negativity and positive selection for CCR7 defined naive CD8 cells, a population that excluded terminally differentiated effector memory CD45RA+ cells. The sequenced sample was naive CD8+ T cells from PBMCs. The receptors were sampled from a young man in good health. Some clones in this sample may be carry-over from other donors' samples.

CDR3: CAISEGVAGYNEQFF. For the CDR3, the DNA is TGTGCCATCAGTGAGGGGGTAGCGGGGTACAATGAGCAGTTCTTC. The chain is built from TRBV10-3 and TRBJ2-1; 8 bases agree with TRBD2. CDR1 is ENHRY, CDR2 SYGVKD, per germline. This CDR3 comprises 15 residues. V shed 2 bases, J shed 4 bases, and the junction held 4 bases outside the gene matches.

The chain joins TRBV7-8 to TRBJ2-7, with D unclear. The V gene's germline CDR1 is SGHVS and CDR2 FQNEAQ. With 6 bases removed from V and 3 bases from J, the gap between germline ends came to 18 bases. CDR3 size: 15 residues. CDR3 in DNA: TGTGCCAGCAGATCCCGAGGTGCCTCGTACTACGAGCAGTACTTC. Amino acids: CASRSRGASYYEQYF.

The rearrangement links TRBV19 to TRBJ1-2, with D uncertain. The CDR3 runs 14 residues. Per the germline V gene, CDR1 is LNHDA and CDR2 is SQIVND (reference sequence). V was cut by 0 bases and J by 7 bases, with 12 bases left in between. CDR3 residues: CASSIDLEGAGYTF. DNA for the CDR3: TGTGCCAGTAGTATAGATCTTGAAGGCGCTGGCTACACCTTC.

The chain recombines TRBV28 with TRBJ1-2; no definite D call. This CDR3 has 15 amino acids. The V end lost 4 bases, the J end lost 4 bases, and 16 bases lay between the germline ends. Germline V lookup: CDR1 MDHEN, CDR2 SYDVKM. CDR3 nucleotides: TGTGCCAGCAGTTATTCGGACGCCCCTACCTATGGCTACACCTTC. Its protein product is CASSYSDAPTYGYTF.

For this clone: Additional DNA sequences in this sample encode the identical CDR3. The chain joins TRBV29-1 to TRBJ1-1; D uncertain. CDR1 is SQVTM, CDR2 ANQGSEA, per germline. The CDR3 has 11 amino acids. V was clipped by 2 bases and J by 5 bases, with 6 bases between them. The CDR3 DNA reads TGCAGCGTTGAATTCCGAACTGAAGCTTTCTTT. Translated: CSVEFRTEAFF.

The rearrangement uses TRBV4-1 and TRBJ1-5, with D uncertain. V lost 4 bases to trimming and J lost 3 bases, with 19 bases between them. This CDR3 spans 17 amino acids. CDR1 and CDR2 from the germline V gene are MGHRA and YSYEKL. DNA of the CDR3: TGCGCCAGCAGCCCATCCCGGGTGTGGGGATCCAATCAGCCCCAGCATTTT. The encoded protein is CASSPSRVWGSNQPQHF.

The chain employs TRBV5-5 and TRBJ1-2; D ambiguous. V lost 1 base to trimming and J lost 7 bases, with 14 bases between them. The CDR3 has 14 amino acids. Per germline, CDR1 SGHKS and CDR2 YYEKEE (reference sequence). As DNA, the CDR3 is TGTGCCAGCAGCTTGTTCGACGGTGACGGTGGCTACACCTTC. Its protein is CASSLFDGDGGYTF. Variable domain in full (rest from reference TRBV5-5 and TRBJ1-2): DAGVTQSPTHLIKTRGQQVTLRCSPISGHKSVSWYQQVLGQGPQFIFQYYEKEERGRGNFPDRFSARQFPNYSSELNVNALLLGDSALYLCASSLFDGDGGYTFGSGTRLTVV.

The chain recombines TRBV19 with TRBJ2-7; 7 nucleotides match TRBD1. The CDR3 is 16 amino acids. CDR1 and CDR2 (germline): LNHDA, SQIVND (reference sequence). J lost 4 bases, V lost 5 bases, and 14 bases had no gene match. Here the CDR3 DNA reads TGTGCCAGTAGTTTCAGGAGACAGGGACCCTTTTACGAGCAGTACTTC. Translation gives CASSFRRQGPFYEQYF.

The chain couples TRBV9 to TRBJ2-5, with 10 nucleotides matching TRBD2. Germline trimming cut 4 bases from V and 5 bases from J; bases unmatched to any gene: 8. Germline values: CDR1 SGDLS, CDR2 YYNGEE. The CDR3 sequence is 15 residues long. CDR3 nucleotides: TGTGCCAGCAGCTCACAGCGGGAGGGGTTGGAGACCCAGTACTTC. It encodes CASSSQREGLETQYF.